What follows is one T cell receptor beta chain and its context. Its antigen is unknown. Profiling relied on immunoSEQ multiplex PCR, and the TCRdb table lists in-frame clones only, not all of them. The sample records roughly 2.1 million clones, just over 90% being singletons. This sample was taken from a study of shared clonotypes between healthy human individuals. The study's findings and limits: Generally, naive subsets came out with larger estimated richness than memory subsets. In this cohort, only blood was sampled, and tissue repertoires likely differ. Non-shared clonotypes had lower generation probabilities than clonotypes shared by all four sorted-subset donors.

Trimming took off 5 bases at V and 4 bases at J, with 22 bases between the two ends. Germline assignment: CDR1 LNHNV and CDR2 YYDKDF (reference sequence). This CDR3 has 17 residues. Cells designated naive CD8 were CD45RO-negative and were positively selected for CCR7, with terminally differentiated effector memory CD45RA+ cells excluded. This chain joins TRBV15 and TRBJ2-3, with D possibly matching TRBD2 (5 bases). Source material: naive CD8+ T cells from PBMCs. The sequence was collected from a man aged 18-30 years in good health. Some clones in this sample may be carry-over from other donors' samples. The CDR3 coding sequence is TGTGCCACCAGCTCCGAGGGCGGCCCCGAGCTCGCAGATACGCAGTATTTT. Translating gives CATSSEGGPELADTQYF. The full variable domain, its missing parts supplied by reference TRBV15 and TRBJ2-3, is DAMVIQNPRYQVTQFGKPVTLSCSQTLNHNVMYWYQQKSSQAPKLLFHYYDKDFNNEADTPDNFQSRRPNTSFCFLDIRSPGLGDTAMYLCATSSEGGPELADTQYFGPGTRLTVL.